Below are 12 T cell receptor beta chains sequenced from a single sample in a study of blood T cell repertoires in COVID-19. Libraries were prepared by immunoSEQ multiplex PCR; TCRdb keeps only in-frame clonotypes and omits some of them. The sample lists about 360,000 clones, around 88% occurring once. The source material was peripheral blood. These receptors came from a woman aged 55-69 years with COVID-19, enrolled during active disease.

CDR3 bases: TGTGCCAGTAGTATCCAGCGGGGGGCCAATGAGCAGTTCTTC. This sequence encodes CASSIQRGANEQFF. The chain joins TRBV19 to TRBJ2-1, with 9 bases that match TRBD2. From germline, CDR1 is LNHDA and CDR2 SQIVND (reference sequence). The CDR3 length is 14 residues. Unmatched junction bases numbered 3, after V lost 3 bases and J lost 6 bases.

With respect to this clone: The junction differs from germline at one of its ends, possibly a read error. The gene calls are TRBV7-9 and TRBJ2-1; TRBD1 aligns across 10 bases. This CDR3 is built from 15 residues. Germline CDR1 SEHNR, CDR2 FQNEAQ (reference sequence). CDR3 bases: TGTGCCAGCAGCCTCATCGGACAGGGGGGAAATGAGCAGCTCTTC. It translates to CASSLIGQGGNEQLF.

The rearrangement uses TRBV2 and TRBJ2-3; D unresolved. V gave up 5 bases and J gave up 6 bases, with 6 bases separating them. The CDR3 contains 11 residues. The germline V gene has CDR1 SNHLY and CDR2 FYNNEI. DNA of the CDR3: TGTGCCAGCAGTTACTATGATACGCAGTATTTT. Its protein is CASSYYDTQYF. The whole variable domain, filled in from reference TRBV2 and TRBJ2-3, reads EPEVTQTPSHQVTQMGQEVILRCVPISNHLYFYWYRQILGQKVEFLVSFYNNEISEKSEIFDDQFSVERPDGSNFTLKIRSTKLEDSAMYFCASSYYDTQYFGPGTRLTVL.

V gene TRBV27 combines with J gene TRBJ2-1; possibly TRBD2 for D (7 bases). Between the trimmed V and J ends, which lost 0 bases and 5 bases, there was a span of 20 bases. The germline CDR1 and CDR2 sequences are MNHEY and SMNVEV (reference sequence). CDR3 length equals 18 residues. CDR3 coding DNA: TGTGCCAGCAGTTTATCTGGGGGGGGGCGGGGTACGAACAATGAGCAGTTCTTC. This gives the protein CASSLSGGGRGTNNEQFF.

V and J are TRBV7-2 and TRBJ1-2, with D perhaps TRBD1 (6 bases). V lost 1 base, J lost 2 bases, and 8 bases lay in between. Germline V gives CDR1 SGHTA, CDR2 FQGNSA. The CDR3 is made up of 14 amino acids. Here the CDR3 reads CASSLDRVNYGYTF. The CDR3, as DNA: TGTGCCAGCAGCTTAGACAGGGTGAACTATGGCTACACCTTC.

The chain has TRBV3-1 (or the pseudogene TRBV3-2) and TRBJ1-2; maybe TRBD1 (5 bases). The CDR3 is 14 residues long. CDR1 and CDR2 (germline): LGHDT, YNNKEL (reference sequence). Trimming removed 5 bases at V and 3 bases at J, with 13 bases between. The CDR3 protein is CASSLGGRYYGYTF. In DNA form, the CDR3 reads TGTGCCAGCAGCTTGGGGGGTCGTTACTATGGCTACACCTTC.

The V and J genes are TRBV18 and TRBJ2-7; D is perhaps TRBD1 (6 bases). There are 15 residues in the CDR3. Trimming stripped 8 bases from V and 7 bases from J, with 24 bases between. CDR1 KGHSH and CDR2 LQKENI come from the germline V gene. CDR3 coding DNA: TGTGCCAGCGTGCAGGGGTCCGCTATAGCTGGTGAGCAGTACTTC. Encoded protein: CASVQGSAIAGEQYF.

The genes are TRBV19 and TRBJ1-1; possibly TRBD1 for D (5 bases). CDR1 LNHDA and CDR2 SQIVND come from the germline V gene (reference sequence). V was shortened by 7 bases and J by 0 bases, with 15 bases between the two germline ends. The CDR3 extends over 15 amino acids. The CDR3 is CASTRVPGLNTEAFF. CDR3 in DNA: TGTGCCAGTACCAGGGTCCCCGGGTTGAACACTGAAGCTTTCTTT.

V gene TRBV29-1 combines with J gene TRBJ2-7; D might be TRBD2 (5 bases). The CDR3 loop spans 14 amino acids. Between the trimmed V and J ends, which lost 2 bases and 0 bases, there was a span of 11 bases. Germline V lookup: CDR1 SQVTM, CDR2 ANQGSEA. The CDR3 spells CSVESRESSYEQYF. Written as DNA, the CDR3 is TGCAGCGTTGAATCGAGGGAAAGCTCCTACGAGCAGTACTTC.

The V and J genes are TRBV19 and TRBJ2-1; a possible D gene is TRBD1 (6 bases). Trimming stripped 7 bases from V and 0 bases from J, with 22 bases between. In germline, CDR1 is LNHDA, CDR2 SQIVND (reference sequence). The CDR3 runs to 18 residues. This CDR3 is CASTRSPGHSSSYNEQFF. In DNA form, the CDR3 reads TGTGCCAGTACCCGATCCCCGGGACATTCGAGCTCCTACAATGAGCAGTTCTTC.

This chain joins TRBV6-4 and TRBJ2-1; 10 nucleotides line up with TRBD2. The CDR3 is 16 residues long. CDR1 is MRHNA and CDR2 is SNTAGT in the germline V gene. V was clipped by 5 bases and J by 4 bases; unmatched bases: 8. Here the CDR3 reads CASSYQLAGKYNEQFF. CDR3 in DNA: TGTGCCAGCAGTTATCAACTAGCGGGGAAATACAATGAGCAGTTCTTC.

The CDR3, as DNA: TGCGCCAGCAGCTTGGTAGGCACAGATACGCAGTATTTT. The encoded protein is CASSLVGTDTQYF. J is TRBJ2-3 and V is TRBV5-1; D gene uncertain. The CDR3 has 13 amino acids. CDR1 and CDR2 (germline): SGHRS, YFSETQ. Trimming removed 0 bases from V and 1 base from J, with 3 bases in between.